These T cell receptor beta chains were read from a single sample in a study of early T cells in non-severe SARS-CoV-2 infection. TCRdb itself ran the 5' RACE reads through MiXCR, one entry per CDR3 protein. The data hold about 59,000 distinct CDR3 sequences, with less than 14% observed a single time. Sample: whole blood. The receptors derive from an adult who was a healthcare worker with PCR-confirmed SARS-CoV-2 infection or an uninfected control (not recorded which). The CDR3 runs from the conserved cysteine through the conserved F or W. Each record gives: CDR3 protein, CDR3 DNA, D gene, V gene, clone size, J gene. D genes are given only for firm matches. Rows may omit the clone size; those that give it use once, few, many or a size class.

CDR3 protein: CASSSQGGFDEQFF; CDR3 DNA: TGTGCCAGCAGCTCCCAGGGAGGTTTCGATGAGCAGTTCTTC; D gene: -; V gene: TRBV7-9; clone size: many; J gene: TRBJ2-1
CDR3 protein: CASSFGGVDRAYEQYF; CDR3 DNA: TGTGCCAGCAGTTTTGGGGGCGTGGACAGGGCCTACGAGCAGTACTTC; D gene: TRBD1; V gene: TRBV28; clone size: -; J gene: TRBJ2-7
CDR3 protein: CASSSQRETEAFF; CDR3 DNA: TGTGCCAGCTCATCTCAGAGAGAGACTGAAGCTTTCTTT; D gene: -; V gene: TRBV18; clone size: -; J gene: TRBJ1-1
CDR3 protein: CAISEEGVYGYTF; CDR3 DNA: TGTGCCATCAGTGAGGAAGGAGTGTATGGCTACACCTTC; D gene: -; V gene: TRBV10-3; clone size: -; J gene: TRBJ1-2
CDR3 protein: CASSLGTADEKLFF; CDR3 DNA: TGTGCCAGCAGCTTGGGGACAGCGGATGAAAAACTGTTTTTT; D gene: -; V gene: TRBV5-5; clone size: -; J gene: TRBJ1-4
CDR3 protein: CASSVWQGAAEAFF; CDR3 DNA: TGTGCCAGCAGTGTATGGCAGGGGGCGGCTGAAGCTTTCTTT; D gene: TRBD1; V gene: TRBV2; clone size: many; J gene: TRBJ1-1
CDR3 protein: CASSLTRGSYNEQFF; CDR3 DNA: TGTGCCAGCAGCTTAACCCGGGGGTCCTACAATGAGCAGTTCTTC; D gene: -; V gene: TRBV7-2; clone size: many; J gene: TRBJ2-1
CDR3 protein: CSARDSSSYNSPLHF; CDR3 DNA: TGCAGTGCCCGAGACTCGAGCTCCTATAATTCACCCCTCCACTTT; D gene: -; V gene: TRBV20-1; clone size: -; J gene: TRBJ1-6
CDR3 protein: CSVWVPLDGYTF; CDR3 DNA: TGCAGCGTTTGGGTCCCTCTCGATGGCTACACCTTC; D gene: -; V gene: TRBV29-1; clone size: few; J gene: TRBJ1-2
CDR3 protein: CASTAGGLNTQYF; CDR3 DNA: TGTGCCAGCACAGCGGGGGGGCTGAATACGCAGTATTTT; D gene: TRBD2; V gene: TRBV7-2; clone size: -; J gene: TRBJ2-3
CDR3 protein: CASRKNRVSNEKLFF; CDR3 DNA: TGCGCCAGCAGGAAAAACAGGGTGTCTAATGAAAAACTGTTTTTT; D gene: -; V gene: TRBV10-2; clone size: many; J gene: TRBJ1-4
CDR3 protein: CASSTWTGGVDMNTEAFF; CDR3 DNA: TGTGCCAGCAGTACGTGGACAGGAGGGGTTGACATGAACACTGAAGCTTTCTTT; D gene: TRBD1; V gene: TRBV12-3/TRBV12-4; clone size: few; J gene: TRBJ1-1
CDR3 protein: CASSVAGTDTQYF; CDR3 DNA: TGTGCCAGCAGTGTTGCGGGGACAGATACGCAGTATTTT; D gene: -; V gene: TRBV6-4; clone size: many; J gene: TRBJ2-3
CDR3 protein: CSARDLSGFYGYTF; CDR3 DNA: TGCAGTGCTAGAGATCTCTCGGGGTTCTATGGCTACACCTTC; D gene: -; V gene: TRBV20-1; clone size: few; J gene: TRBJ1-2
CDR3 protein: CASSFARDGYEQYF; CDR3 DNA: TGTGCCAGCAGTTTTGCCAGGGATGGGTACGAGCAGTACTTC; D gene: -; V gene: TRBV27; clone size: -; J gene: TRBJ2-7
CDR3 protein: CAWTGVTNEQFF; CDR3 DNA: TGTGCCTGGACAGGTGTAACTAATGAGCAGTTCTTC; D gene: -; V gene: TRBV30; clone size: many; J gene: TRBJ2-1
CDR3 protein: CASSPARGVLEQYF; CDR3 DNA: TGTGCCAGCAGTCCCGCTAGGGGGGTTCTCGAGCAGTACTTC; D gene: -; V gene: TRBV6-6; clone size: -; J gene: TRBJ2-7
CDR3 protein: CASSAYGGVETQYF; CDR3 DNA: TGTGCCAGCAGCGCTTACGGGGGGGTAGAGACCCAGTACTTC; D gene: TRBD2; V gene: TRBV9; clone size: few; J gene: TRBJ2-5
CDR3 protein: CASSRGDSRDTEAFF; CDR3 DNA: TGCGCCAGCAGTAGGGGTGATTCGAGAGACACTGAAGCTTTCTTT; D gene: -; V gene: TRBV5-1; clone size: many; J gene: TRBJ1-1
CDR3 protein: CASCLGGVGNEQYF; CDR3 DNA: TGTGCCAGCTGTTTAGGCGGTGTAGGGAACGAGCAGTACTTC; D gene: -; V gene: TRBV28; clone size: -; J gene: TRBJ2-7
CDR3 protein: CASSLNRNEQFF; CDR3 DNA: TGTGCCAGCAGCTTAAACCGCAATGAGCAGTTCTTC; D gene: -; V gene: TRBV7-2; clone size: many; J gene: TRBJ2-1
CDR3 protein: CASSSPGSYGYTF; CDR3 DNA: TGTGCCAGCAGTTCCCCAGGGTCCTATGGCTACACCTTC; D gene: -; V gene: TRBV6-5; clone size: -; J gene: TRBJ1-2
CDR3 protein: CASSYTETQYF; CDR3 DNA: TGTGCCAGCAGTTACACAGAGACCCAGTACTTC; D gene: -; V gene: TRBV6-2/TRBV6-3; clone size: many; J gene: TRBJ2-5
CDR3 protein: CSVASLLTDTQYF; CDR3 DNA: TGCAGCGTAGCGAGCCTTCTCACAGATACGCAGTATTTT; D gene: -; V gene: TRBV29-1; clone size: -; J gene: TRBJ2-3
CDR3 protein: CASRASVAKNIQYF; CDR3 DNA: TGTGCCAGCCGTGCCAGCGTAGCCAAAAACATTCAGTACTTC; D gene: -; V gene: TRBV19; clone size: many; J gene: TRBJ2-4
CDR3 protein: CASSLNGRSTEAFF; CDR3 DNA: TGTGCCAGCAGCTTGAATGGCAGATCCACTGAAGCTTTCTTT; D gene: -; V gene: TRBV5-4; clone size: once; J gene: TRBJ1-1
CDR3 protein: CAWSVSFSEKLFF; CDR3 DNA: TGTGCCTGGAGTGTATCCTTTTCGGAAAAACTGTTTTTT; D gene: -; V gene: TRBV30; clone size: many; J gene: TRBJ1-4
CDR3 protein: CSARDPTGYYGYTF; CDR3 DNA: TGCAGTGCTAGAGATCCTACCGGATACTATGGCTACACCTTC; D gene: -; V gene: TRBV20-1; clone size: many; J gene: TRBJ1-2
CDR3 protein: CASSALALGQGGYTF; CDR3 DNA: TGTGCCAGCAGCGCCCTAGCCCTGGGACAGGGGGGCTACACCTTC; D gene: TRBD1; V gene: TRBV9; clone size: many; J gene: TRBJ1-2
CDR3 protein: CASSQAGSPLYEQYF; CDR3 DNA: TGTGCCAGCAGCCAAGCAGGCTCCCCTCTCTACGAGCAGTACTTC; D gene: -; V gene: TRBV3-1; clone size: many; J gene: TRBJ2-7
CDR3 protein: CASSFGLAEYF; CDR3 DNA: TGTGCCAGCAGCTTTGGGCTAGCGGAGTATTTT; D gene: TRBD2; V gene: TRBV7-2; clone size: many; J gene: TRBJ2-3
CDR3 protein: CANSLVGTGGRVTEAFF; CDR3 DNA: TGTGCCAACAGTTTGGTGGGGACAGGGGGTCGGGTCACTGAAGCTTTCTTT; D gene: TRBD1; V gene: TRBV6-5; clone size: once; J gene: TRBJ1-1
CDR3 protein: CASSLRVVDEQFF; CDR3 DNA: TGCGCCAGCAGCTTGAGAGTAGTAGATGAGCAGTTCTTC; D gene: -; V gene: TRBV5-1; clone size: many; J gene: TRBJ2-1
CDR3 protein: CSVVGGLYEQYF; CDR3 DNA: TGCAGCGTTGTTGGGGGGCTTTACGAGCAGTACTTC; D gene: -; V gene: TRBV29-1; clone size: many; J gene: TRBJ2-7
CDR3 protein: CASSPLHTSTDTQYF; CDR3 DNA: TGTGCCAGCTCACCACTCCACACCAGCACAGATACGCAGTATTTT; D gene: -; V gene: TRBV18; clone size: few; J gene: TRBJ2-3
CDR3 protein: CSAPGDATYEQYF; CDR3 DNA: TGCAGTGCGCCCGGGGACGCTACCTACGAGCAGTACTTC; D gene: -; V gene: TRBV20-1; clone size: many; J gene: TRBJ2-7
CDR3 protein: CSVEDLTQYF; CDR3 DNA: TGCAGCGTTGAAGATCTTACGCAGTATTTT; D gene: -; V gene: TRBV29-1; clone size: few; J gene: TRBJ2-3
CDR3 protein: CASSFPGRTDTQYF; CDR3 DNA: TGTGCCAGCAGCTTCCCGGGACGCACAGATACGCAGTATTTT; D gene: -; V gene: TRBV5-5; clone size: -; J gene: TRBJ2-3
CDR3 protein: CASRFTDTQYF; CDR3 DNA: TGTGCCAGCAGGTTTACAGATACGCAGTATTTT; D gene: -; V gene: TRBV2; clone size: once; J gene: TRBJ2-3
CDR3 protein: CSARSMLAGALSGGELFF; CDR3 DNA: TGCAGTGCTAGATCGATGTTAGCGGGGGCCCTTTCAGGAGGGGAGCTGTTTTTT; D gene: TRBD2; V gene: TRBV20-1; clone size: few; J gene: TRBJ2-2
CDR3 protein: CASSTGTASNQPQHF; CDR3 DNA: TGTGCCAGTAGCACCGGGACAGCTAGCAATCAGCCCCAGCATTTT; D gene: TRBD1; V gene: TRBV19; clone size: -; J gene: TRBJ1-5
CDR3 protein: CASSLITGGIGYTF; CDR3 DNA: TGTGCCAGCAGCCTTATAACAGGGGGCATTGGCTACACCTTC; D gene: TRBD1; V gene: TRBV5-6; clone size: -; J gene: TRBJ1-2
CDR3 protein: CASNRGSVGGTEAFF; CDR3 DNA: TGTGCCAGCAATAGGGGCAGTGTCGGAGGAACTGAAGCTTTCTTT; D gene: -; V gene: TRBV6-6; clone size: few; J gene: TRBJ1-1
CDR3 protein: CASSPQGQGWETQYF; CDR3 DNA: TGTGCCAGCAGCCCCCAAGGACAGGGCTGGGAGACCCAGTACTTC; D gene: TRBD1; V gene: TRBV7-2; clone size: -; J gene: TRBJ2-5
CDR3 protein: CASSFTGTGLREQYF; CDR3 DNA: TGTGCCAGCAGCTTTACCGGGACAGGCCTTCGTGAGCAGTACTTC; D gene: TRBD1; V gene: TRBV7-2; clone size: -; J gene: TRBJ2-7
CDR3 protein: CASSRGPSSYNEQFF; CDR3 DNA: TGTGCCAGCAGCCGGGGACCCAGCTCCTACAATGAGCAGTTCTTC; D gene: -; V gene: TRBV5-5; clone size: many; J gene: TRBJ2-1
CDR3 protein: CSAQRTPRTDTQYF; CDR3 DNA: TGCAGTGCCCAGAGAACCCCTCGCACAGATACGCAGTATTTT; D gene: -; V gene: TRBV20-1; clone size: -; J gene: TRBJ2-3